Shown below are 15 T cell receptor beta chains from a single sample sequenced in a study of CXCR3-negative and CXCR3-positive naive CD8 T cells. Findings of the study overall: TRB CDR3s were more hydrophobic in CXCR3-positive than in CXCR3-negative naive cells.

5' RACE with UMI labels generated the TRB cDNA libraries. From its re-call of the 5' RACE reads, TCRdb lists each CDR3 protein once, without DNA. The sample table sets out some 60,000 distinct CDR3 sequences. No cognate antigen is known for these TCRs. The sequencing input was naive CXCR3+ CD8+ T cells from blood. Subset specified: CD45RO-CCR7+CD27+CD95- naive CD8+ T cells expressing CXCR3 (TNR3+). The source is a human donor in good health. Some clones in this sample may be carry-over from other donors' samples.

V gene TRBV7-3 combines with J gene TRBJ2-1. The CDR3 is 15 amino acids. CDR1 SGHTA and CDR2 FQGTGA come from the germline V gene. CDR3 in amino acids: CASSLKPPNDNEQFF.

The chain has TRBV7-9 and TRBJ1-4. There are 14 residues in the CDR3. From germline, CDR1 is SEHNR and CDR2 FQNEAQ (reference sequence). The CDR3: CASSGFATNEKLFF.

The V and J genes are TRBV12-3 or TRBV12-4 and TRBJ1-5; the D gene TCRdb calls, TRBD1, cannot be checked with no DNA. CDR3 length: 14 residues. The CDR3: CASSLTGGGQPQHF.

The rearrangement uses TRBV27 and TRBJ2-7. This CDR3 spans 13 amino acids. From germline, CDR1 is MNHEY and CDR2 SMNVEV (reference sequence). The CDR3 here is CASSLAVSYEQYF.

The CDR3 loop reads CASSESDPWTRNTEAFF. The chain links TRBV10-1 to TRBJ1-1; as DNA is missing, the TRBD1 call by TCRdb cannot be tested. This CDR3 has 17 amino acids. Germline CDR1 WNHNN, CDR2 SYGVQD (reference sequence).

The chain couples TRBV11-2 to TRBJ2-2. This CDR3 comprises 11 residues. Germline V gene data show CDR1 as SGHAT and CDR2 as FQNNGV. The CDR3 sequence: CASSLQIELFF.

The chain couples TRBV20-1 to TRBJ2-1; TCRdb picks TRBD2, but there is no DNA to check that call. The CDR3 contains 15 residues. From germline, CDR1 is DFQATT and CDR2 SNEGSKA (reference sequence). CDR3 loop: CSARLGEADYNEQFF.

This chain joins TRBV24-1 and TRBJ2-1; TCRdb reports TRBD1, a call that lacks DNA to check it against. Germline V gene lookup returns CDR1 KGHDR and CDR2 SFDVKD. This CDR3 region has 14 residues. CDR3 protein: CATAPRVGYNEQFF.

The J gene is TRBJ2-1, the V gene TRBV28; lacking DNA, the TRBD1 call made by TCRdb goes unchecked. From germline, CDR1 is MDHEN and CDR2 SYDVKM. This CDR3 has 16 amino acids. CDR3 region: CASSLPQGQGGNEQFF. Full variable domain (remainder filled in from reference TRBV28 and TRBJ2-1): DVKVTQSSRYLVKRTGEKVFLECVQDMDHENMFWYRQDPGLGLRLIYFSYDVKMKEKGDIPEGYSVSREKKERFSLILESASTNQTSMYLCASSLPQGQGGNEQFFGPGTRLTVL.

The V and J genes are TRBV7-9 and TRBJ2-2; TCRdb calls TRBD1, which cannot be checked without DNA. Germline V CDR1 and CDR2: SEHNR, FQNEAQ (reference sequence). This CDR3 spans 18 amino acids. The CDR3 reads CASTLVPTAGTNTGELFF.

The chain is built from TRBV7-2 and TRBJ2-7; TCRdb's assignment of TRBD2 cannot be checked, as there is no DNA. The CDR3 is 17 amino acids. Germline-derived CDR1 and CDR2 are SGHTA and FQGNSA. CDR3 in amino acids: CASSSPALAGGTYEQYF.

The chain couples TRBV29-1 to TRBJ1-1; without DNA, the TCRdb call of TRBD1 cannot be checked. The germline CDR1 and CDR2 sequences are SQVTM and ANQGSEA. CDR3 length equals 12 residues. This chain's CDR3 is CSVEAGHTEAFF. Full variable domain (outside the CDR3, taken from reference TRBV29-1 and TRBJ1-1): SAVISQKPSRDICQRGTSLTIQCQVDSQVTMMFWYRQQPGQSLTLIATANQGSEATYESGFVIDKFPISRPNLTFSTLTVSNMSPEDSSIYLCSVEAGHTEAFFGQGTRLTVV.

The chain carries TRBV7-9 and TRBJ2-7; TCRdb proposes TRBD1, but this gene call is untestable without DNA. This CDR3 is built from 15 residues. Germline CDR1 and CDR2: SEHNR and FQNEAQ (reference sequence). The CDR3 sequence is CASSLTSGGSYEQYF.

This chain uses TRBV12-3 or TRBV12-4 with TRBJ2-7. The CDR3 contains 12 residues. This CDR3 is CASSLDTTEQYF.

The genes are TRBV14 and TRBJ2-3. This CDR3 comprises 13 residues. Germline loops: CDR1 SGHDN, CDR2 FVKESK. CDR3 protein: CASSQDVGDTQYF.